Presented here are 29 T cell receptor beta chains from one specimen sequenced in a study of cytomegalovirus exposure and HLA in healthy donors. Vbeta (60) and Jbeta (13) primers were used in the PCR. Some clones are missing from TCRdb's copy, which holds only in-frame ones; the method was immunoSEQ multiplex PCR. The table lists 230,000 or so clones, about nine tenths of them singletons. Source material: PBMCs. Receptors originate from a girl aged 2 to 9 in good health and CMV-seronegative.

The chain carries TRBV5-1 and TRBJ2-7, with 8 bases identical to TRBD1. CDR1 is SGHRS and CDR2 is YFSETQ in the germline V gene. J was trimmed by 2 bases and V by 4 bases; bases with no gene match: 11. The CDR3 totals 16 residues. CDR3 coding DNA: TGCGCCAGCAGCCGAGTAGGACAGGGTAACCCCTACGAGCAGTACTTC. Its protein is CASSRVGQGNPYEQYF.

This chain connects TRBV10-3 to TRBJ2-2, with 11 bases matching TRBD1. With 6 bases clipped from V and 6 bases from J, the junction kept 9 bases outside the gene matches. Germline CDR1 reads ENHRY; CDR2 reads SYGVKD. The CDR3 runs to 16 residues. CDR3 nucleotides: TGTGCCATCAGGGCGGGACAGGGGGTCGGTCCCGGGGAGCTGTTTTTT. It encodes CAIRAGQGVGPGELFF.

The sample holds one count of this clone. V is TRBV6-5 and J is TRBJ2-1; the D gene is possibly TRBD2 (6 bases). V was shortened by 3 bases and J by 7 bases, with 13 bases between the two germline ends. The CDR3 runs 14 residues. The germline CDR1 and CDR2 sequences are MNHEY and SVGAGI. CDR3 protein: CASSYNLASNEQFF. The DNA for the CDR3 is TGTGCCAGCAGTTATAACCTAGCGTCTAATGAGCAGTTCTTC.

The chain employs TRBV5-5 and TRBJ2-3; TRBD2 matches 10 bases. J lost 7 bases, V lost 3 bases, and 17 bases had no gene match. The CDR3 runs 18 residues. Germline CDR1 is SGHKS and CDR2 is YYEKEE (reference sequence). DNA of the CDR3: TGTGCCAGCAGCTCCACCCTCGGGGCTAGCGGGGGCTTCTATACGCAGTATTTT. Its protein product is CASSSTLGASGGFYTQYF.

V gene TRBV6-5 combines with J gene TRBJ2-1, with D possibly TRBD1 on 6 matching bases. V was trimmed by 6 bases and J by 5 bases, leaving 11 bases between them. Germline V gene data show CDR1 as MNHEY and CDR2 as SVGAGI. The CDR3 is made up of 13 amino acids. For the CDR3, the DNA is TGTGCCAGCAGACGATGGACAGACAATGAGCAGTTCTTC. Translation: CASRRWTDNEQFF.

The CDR3 DNA reads TGTGCCAGCAGCCAATGGGGGCGGGGGGACACTGGGGCCAACGTCCTGACTTTC. Its translation: CASSQWGRGDTGANVLTF. This chain connects TRBV4-2 to TRBJ2-6; the match to TRBD2 covers 8 bases. This CDR3 spans 18 amino acids. CDR1 and CDR2 (germline): LGHNA, YNFKEQ. V lost 2 bases to trimming and J lost 2 bases; unmatched junction nucleotides: 8.

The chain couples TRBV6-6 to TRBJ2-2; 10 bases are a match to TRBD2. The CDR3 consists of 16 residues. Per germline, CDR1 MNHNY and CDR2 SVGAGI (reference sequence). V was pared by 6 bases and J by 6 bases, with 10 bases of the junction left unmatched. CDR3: CASRWLAGVRAGELFF. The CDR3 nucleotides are TGTGCCAGCAGGTGGCTAGCGGGAGTGAGGGCCGGGGAGCTGTTTTTT.

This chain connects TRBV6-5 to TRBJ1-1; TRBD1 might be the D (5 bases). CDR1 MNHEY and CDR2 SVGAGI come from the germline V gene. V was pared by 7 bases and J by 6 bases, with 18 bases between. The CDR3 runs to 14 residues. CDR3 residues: CASTPPGGLAEAFF. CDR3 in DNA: TGTGCCAGCACTCCCCCGGGGGGGTTGGCTGAAGCTTTCTTT.

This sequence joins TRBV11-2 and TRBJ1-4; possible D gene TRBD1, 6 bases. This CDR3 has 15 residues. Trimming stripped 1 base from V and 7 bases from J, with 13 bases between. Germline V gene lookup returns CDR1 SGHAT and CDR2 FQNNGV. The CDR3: CASSLVWGQGEKLFF. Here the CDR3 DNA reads TGTGCCAGCAGCTTAGTCTGGGGGCAGGGTGAAAAACTGTTTTTT. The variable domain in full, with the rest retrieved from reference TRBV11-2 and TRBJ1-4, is EAGVAQSPRYKIIEKRQSVAFWCNPISGHATLYWYQQILGQGPKLLIQFQNNGVVDDSQLPKDRFSAERLKGVDSTLKIQPAKLEDSAVYLCASSLVWGQGEKLFFGSGTQLSVL.

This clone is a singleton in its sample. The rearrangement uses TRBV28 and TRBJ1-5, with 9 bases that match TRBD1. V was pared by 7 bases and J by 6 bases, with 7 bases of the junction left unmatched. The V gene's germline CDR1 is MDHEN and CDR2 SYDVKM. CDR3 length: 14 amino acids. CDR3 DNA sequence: TGTGCCAGCATGCTACAGGGGGCGCGTCAGCCCCAGCATTTT. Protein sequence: CASMLQGARQPQHF.

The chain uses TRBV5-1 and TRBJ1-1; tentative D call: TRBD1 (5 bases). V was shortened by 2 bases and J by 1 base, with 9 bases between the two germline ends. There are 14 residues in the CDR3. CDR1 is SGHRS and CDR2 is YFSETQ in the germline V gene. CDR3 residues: CASSLMTENTEAFF. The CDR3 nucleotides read TGCGCCAGCAGCTTAATGACAGAGAACACTGAAGCTTTCTTT.

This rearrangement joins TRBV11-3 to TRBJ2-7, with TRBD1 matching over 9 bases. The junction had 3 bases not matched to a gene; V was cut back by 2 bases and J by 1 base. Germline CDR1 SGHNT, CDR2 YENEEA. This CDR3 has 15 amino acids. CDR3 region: CASSLKTGGSYEQYF. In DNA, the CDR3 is TGTGCCAGCAGCTTAAAGACAGGGGGATCCTACGAGCAGTACTTC. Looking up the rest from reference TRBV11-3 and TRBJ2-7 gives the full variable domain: EAGVVQSPRYKIIEKKQPVAFWCNPISGHNTLYWYLQNLGQGPELLIRYENEEAVDDSQLPKDRFSAERLKGVDSTLKIQPAELGDSAVYLCASSLKTGGSYEQYFGPGTRLTVT.

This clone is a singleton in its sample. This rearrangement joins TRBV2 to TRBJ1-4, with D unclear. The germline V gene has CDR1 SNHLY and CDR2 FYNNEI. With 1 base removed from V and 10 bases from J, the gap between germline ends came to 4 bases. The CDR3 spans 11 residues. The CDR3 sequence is CASSEDRKLFF. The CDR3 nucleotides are TGTGCCAGCAGTGAAGATAGAAAACTGTTTTTT. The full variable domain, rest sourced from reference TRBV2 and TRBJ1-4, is EPEVTQTPSHQVTQMGQEVILRCVPISNHLYFYWYRQILGQKVEFLVSFYNNEISEKSEIFDDQFSVERPDGSNFTLKIRSTKLEDSAMYFCASSEDRKLFFGSGTQLSVL.

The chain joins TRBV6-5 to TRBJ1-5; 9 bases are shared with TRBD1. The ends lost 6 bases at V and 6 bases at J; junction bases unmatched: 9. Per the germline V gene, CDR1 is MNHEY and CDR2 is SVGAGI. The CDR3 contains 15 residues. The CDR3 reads CASRSTGGEGQPQHF. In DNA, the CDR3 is TGTGCCAGCAGATCCACAGGGGGCGAGGGTCAGCCCCAGCATTTT.

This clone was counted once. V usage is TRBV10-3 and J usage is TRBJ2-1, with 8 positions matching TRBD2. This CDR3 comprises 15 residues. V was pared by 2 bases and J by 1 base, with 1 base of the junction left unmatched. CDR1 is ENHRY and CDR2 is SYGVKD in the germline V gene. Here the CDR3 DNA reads TGTGCCATCAGTGAGAGCGGGAGATCCTACAATGAGCAGTTCTTC. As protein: CAISESGRSYNEQFF.

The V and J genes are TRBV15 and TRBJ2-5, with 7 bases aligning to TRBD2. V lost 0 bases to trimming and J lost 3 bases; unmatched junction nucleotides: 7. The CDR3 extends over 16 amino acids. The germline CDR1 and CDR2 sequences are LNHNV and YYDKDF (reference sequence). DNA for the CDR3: TGTGCCACCAGCAGAGATCTAGCGGAAAACGAAGAGACCCAGTACTTC. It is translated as CATSRDLAENEETQYF.

This CDR3 reads CSVDPSGGGWNEQFF. Written as DNA, the CDR3 is TGCAGCGTTGACCCTAGCGGGGGGGGATGGAATGAGCAGTTCTTC. V and J are TRBV29-1 and TRBJ2-1, with TRBD2 matching 12 bases. This CDR3 comprises 15 residues. V lost 3 bases, J lost 7 bases, and 7 bases stayed unmatched. Germline CDR1 and CDR2: SQVTM and ANQGSEA.

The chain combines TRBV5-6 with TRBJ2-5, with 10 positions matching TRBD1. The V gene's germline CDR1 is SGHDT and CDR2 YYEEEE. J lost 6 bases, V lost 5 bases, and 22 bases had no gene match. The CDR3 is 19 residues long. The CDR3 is CASSPILNTGTGEIKTQYF. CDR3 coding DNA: TGTGCCAGCAGTCCTATTCTGAATACCGGGACAGGGGAAATAAAGACCCAGTACTTC.

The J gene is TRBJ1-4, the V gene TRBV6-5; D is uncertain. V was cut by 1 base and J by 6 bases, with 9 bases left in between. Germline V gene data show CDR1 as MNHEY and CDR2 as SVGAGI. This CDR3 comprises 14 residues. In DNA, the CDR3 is TGTGCCAGCAGTTACTACAGTGCCGATGAAAAACTGTTTTTT. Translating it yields CASSYYSADEKLFF.

CDR3 loop: CASSSPTGGLAGADTQYF. CDR3 in DNA: TGCGCCAGCAGCTCTCCAACCGGGGGACTAGCGGGAGCAGATACGCAGTATTTT. The V and J genes are TRBV5-1 and TRBJ2-3; 14 bases map to TRBD2. Looked up from germline, CDR1 is SGHRS and CDR2 is YFSETQ. The CDR3 sequence is 18 residues long. V gave up 3 bases and J gave up 4 bases; unmatched junction bases: 10.

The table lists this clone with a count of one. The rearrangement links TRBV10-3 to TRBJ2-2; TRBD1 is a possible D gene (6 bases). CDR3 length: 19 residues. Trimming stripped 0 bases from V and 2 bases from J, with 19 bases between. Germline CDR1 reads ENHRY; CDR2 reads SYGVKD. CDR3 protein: CAISESIVSGTPNTGELFF. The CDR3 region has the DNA TGTGCCATCAGTGAGTCGATTGTTTCCGGGACACCAAACACCGGGGAGCTGTTTTTT.

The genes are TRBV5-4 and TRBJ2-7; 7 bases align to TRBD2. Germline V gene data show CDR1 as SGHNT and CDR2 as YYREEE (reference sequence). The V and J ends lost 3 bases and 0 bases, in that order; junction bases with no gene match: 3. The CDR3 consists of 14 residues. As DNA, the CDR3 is TGTGCCAGCAGCTGGGGGGGGAACTCCTACGAGCAGTACTTC. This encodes CASSWGGNSYEQYF. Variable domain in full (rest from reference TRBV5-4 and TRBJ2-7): ETGVTQSPTHLIKTRGQQVTLRCSSQSGHNTVSWYQQALGQGPQFIFQYYREEENGRGNFPPRFSGLQFPNYSSELNVNALELDDSALYLCASSWGGNSYEQYFGPGTRLTVT.

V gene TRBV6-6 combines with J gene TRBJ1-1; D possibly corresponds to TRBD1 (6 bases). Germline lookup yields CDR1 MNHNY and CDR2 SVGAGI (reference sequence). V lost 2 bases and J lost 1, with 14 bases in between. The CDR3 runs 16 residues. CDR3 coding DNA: TGTGCCAGCAGTTACCCTATGACAGGACGGAACACTGAAGCTTTCTTT. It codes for CASSYPMTGRNTEAFF.

The CDR3, as DNA: TGTGCCAGCAGTTTAGCCGGGGGGGCACCTGAGCAGTTCTTC. Translation: CASSLAGGAPEQFF. The chain employs TRBV28 and TRBJ2-1; 8 bases agree with TRBD2. The CDR3 loop spans 14 amino acids. CDR1 MDHEN and CDR2 SYDVKM come from the germline V gene. V shed 2 bases and J 9 bases; nucleotides not matched to a gene: 6.

The DNA of the CDR3 is TGTGCCAGCTCACCCGGGACAGGGACTTTTAACTATGGCTACACCTTC. It translates to CASSPGTGTFNYGYTF. The chain couples TRBV18 to TRBJ1-2; 9 bases align to TRBD1. The length of the CDR3 is 16 residues. The V and J ends lost 3 bases and 1 base, in that order; junction bases with no gene match: 6. The germline CDR1 and CDR2 sequences are KGHSH and LQKENI.

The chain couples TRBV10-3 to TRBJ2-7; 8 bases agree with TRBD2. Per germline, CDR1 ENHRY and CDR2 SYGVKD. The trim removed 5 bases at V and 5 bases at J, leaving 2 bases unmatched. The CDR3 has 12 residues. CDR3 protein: CAISWTSNEQYF. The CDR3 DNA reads TGTGCCATCAGTTGGACTAGCAACGAGCAGTACTTC.

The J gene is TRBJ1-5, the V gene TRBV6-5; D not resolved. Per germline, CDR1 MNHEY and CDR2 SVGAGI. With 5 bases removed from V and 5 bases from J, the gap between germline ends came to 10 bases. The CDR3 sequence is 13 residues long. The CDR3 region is CASSERLYQPQHF. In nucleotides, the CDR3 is TGTGCCAGCAGTGAGAGACTATATCAGCCCCAGCATTTT.

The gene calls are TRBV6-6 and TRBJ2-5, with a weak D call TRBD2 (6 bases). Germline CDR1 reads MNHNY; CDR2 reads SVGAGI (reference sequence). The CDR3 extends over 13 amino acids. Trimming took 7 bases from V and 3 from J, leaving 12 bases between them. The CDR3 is CASIPSGEETQYF. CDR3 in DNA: TGTGCCAGCATCCCCTCGGGAGAAGAGACCCAGTACTTC.

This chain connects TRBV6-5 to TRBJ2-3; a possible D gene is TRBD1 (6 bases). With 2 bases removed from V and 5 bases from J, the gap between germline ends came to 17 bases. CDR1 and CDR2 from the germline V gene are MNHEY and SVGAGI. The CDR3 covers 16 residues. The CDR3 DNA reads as TGTGCCAGCAGTTACAGTGGGACACAAACTAAAGATACGCAGTATTTT. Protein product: CASSYSGTQTKDTQYF.